The TCR beta chain under discussion was sequenced for a study of memory CD4+ T cells and cytomegalovirus serostatus. Trimming removed 0 bases at V and 1 base at J, with 6 bases between. This CDR3 is built from 14 residues. CDR1 and CDR2 (germline): SEHNR, FQNEAQ (reference sequence). Single viable CD3+CD4+CD8-CD45RO+ cells were sorted as the memory CD4+ T cells. Generated by immunoSEQ multiplex PCR, the TCRdb table keeps only in-frame clones and is missing some. This table has tens of thousands of clones, roughly 85% appearing once. This clone is a singleton in its sample. The chain recombines TRBV7-9 with TRBJ2-5; D is undetermined. Sequencing input: memory CD4+ T cells from blood. The clonotype originates from an adult in good health and CMV-seronegative. Some clones in this sample may be carry-over from other donors' samples. CDR3 region: CASSLAGIQETQYF. The CDR3 DNA sequence: TGTGCCAGCAGCTTAGCAGGGATCCAAGAGACCCAGTACTTC.